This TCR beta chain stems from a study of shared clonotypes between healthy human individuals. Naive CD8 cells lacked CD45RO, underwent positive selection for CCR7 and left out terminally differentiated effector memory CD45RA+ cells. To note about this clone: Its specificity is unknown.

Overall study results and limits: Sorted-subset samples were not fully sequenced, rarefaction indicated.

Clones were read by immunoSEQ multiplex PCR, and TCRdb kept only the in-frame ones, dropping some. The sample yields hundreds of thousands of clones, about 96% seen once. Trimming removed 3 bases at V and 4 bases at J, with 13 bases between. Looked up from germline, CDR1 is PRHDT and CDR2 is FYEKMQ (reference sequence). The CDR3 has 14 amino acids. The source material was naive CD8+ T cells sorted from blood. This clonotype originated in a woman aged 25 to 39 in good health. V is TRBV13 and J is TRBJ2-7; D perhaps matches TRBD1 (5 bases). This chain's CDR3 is CASSFRQGLYEQYF. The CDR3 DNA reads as TGTGCCAGCAGCTTCCGGCAGGGTCTTTACGAGCAGTACTTC.